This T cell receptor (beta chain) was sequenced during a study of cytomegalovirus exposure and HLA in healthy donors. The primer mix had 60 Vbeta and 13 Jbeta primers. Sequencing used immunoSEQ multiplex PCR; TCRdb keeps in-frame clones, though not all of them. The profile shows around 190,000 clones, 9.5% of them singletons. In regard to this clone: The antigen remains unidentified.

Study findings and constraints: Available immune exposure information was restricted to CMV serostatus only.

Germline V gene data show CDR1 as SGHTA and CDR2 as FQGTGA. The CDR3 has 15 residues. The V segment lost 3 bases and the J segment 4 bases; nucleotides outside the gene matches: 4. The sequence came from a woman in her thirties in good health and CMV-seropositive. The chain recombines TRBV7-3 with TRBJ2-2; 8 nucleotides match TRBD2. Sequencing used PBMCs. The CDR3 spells CASSFSGTTTGELFF. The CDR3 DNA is TGTGCCAGCAGCTTTAGCGGGACAACCACCGGGGAGCTGTTTTTT.